Given below is one TCR beta chain in context. The antigen remains undetermined. An input of about 0.5 to 1 ug of RNA was subjected to reverse transcription using random hexamers. The authors amplified TCR beta CDR3 across 54 Vbeta and 13 Jbeta using immunoSEQ multiplex PCR. TCRdb reanalysed the immunoSEQ multiplex PCR reads using MiXCR and keeps one entry per CDR3 protein. The table includes about 210,000 distinct CDR3 sequences, nearly 97% detected once. This sample was included in a study of CD8 T cells in Susac syndrome. General observations from the study: The authors acknowledged that their TCR sequencing and HLA analysis involved a relatively small number of individuals.

Germline CDR1 is KGHSH and CDR2 is LQKENI. The CDR3 length is 14 residues. J was trimmed by 2 bases and V by 3 bases; bases with no gene match: 1. Both CD4+ and CD8+ T cells were negatively isolated, and TEMRA cells underwent FACS enrichment. Sequenced sample: CD4+ T cells from PBMCs. The clonotype comes from a human donor with multiple sclerosis. The chain employs TRBV18 and TRBJ2-7; 10 nucleotides align to TRBD1. CDR3 coding DNA: TGTGCCAGCTCACCCGGGACAGGGGCCTACGAGCAGTACTTC. It encodes CASSPGTGAYEQYF. The variable domain in full, completed from reference TRBV18 and TRBJ2-7, reads NAGVMQNPRHLVRRRGQEARLRCSPMKGHSHVYWYRQLPEEGLKFMVYLQKENIIDESGMPKERFSAEFPKEGPSILRIQQVVRGDSAAYFCASSPGTGAYEQYFGPGTRLTVT.